Listed below are T cell receptor beta chains from one sample, sequenced in a study of CD8 T cells in ankylosing spondylitis. Each CDR3 protein gets one entry after TCRdb re-called the 5' RACE reads with MiXCR. The profile shows more than 300,000 distinct CDR3 sequences, roughly 10% of them singletons. The sample comprised blood, either unsorted or a sorted T cell fraction (not recorded which). These receptors all come from a female donor with ankylosing spondylitis or in good health (not recorded which). The conserved cysteine and the conserved F or W are not part of the CDR3 here. The order of the fields is V gene, D gene, clone size, CDR3 protein. A D gene is named only where the DNA matches it firmly. Size is omitted from some rows. Given values are once, few, many or a class for expanded clones.

>TRBV12-3/TRBV12-4|-|many
ASSPQGEGDTDTQY
>TRBV7-9|-|-
ASSPGAGHRSPLH
>TRBV27|TRBD2|-
ASSLSPGGAYEQY
>TRBV5-1|TRBD1|many
ASSSGGQTGNTIY
>TRBV27|-|many
ASSSASVRNEQF
>TRBV6-1|TRBD2|many
ASRRLAGGRDEQF
>TRBV20-1|TRBD1|many
SATGQGVRDQPQH
>TRBV20-1|-|many
SAPRMGGAGDTQY
>TRBV5-1|-|many
ASSLVAFGSYEQY
>TRBV20-1|TRBD1|-
SAKGPGQGTLNEQF
>TRBV5-1|-|many
ASSELLSSYEQY
>TRBV6-2/TRBV6-3|TRBD2|many
ASSRDYSEQF
>TRBV5-1|TRBD1|-
ASSLMQGAMVGGYT
>TRBV5-1|TRBD1|few
ASSSGQGLNGEQF
>TRBV12-3/TRBV12-4|TRBD2|-
ASSFGRELAKNIQY
>TRBV6-5|-|many
ASSYSTGNTEAF
>TRBV9|-|many
ASSVEDFNSPLH
>TRBV20-1|-|many
SAKRGSGTGELF
>TRBV20-1|-|-
CATPDGDIHLYNEQF
>TRBV6-2/TRBV6-3|TRBD2|many
ASSTSGSEQF
>TRBV28|TRBD2|-
ASSVTSGRNLYEQY
>TRBV29-1|TRBD2|-
SVEEAASGSINEQY
>TRBV7-3|-|few
ASSTQGTGYT
>TRBV19|TRBD2|-
ASSGLAGVGEQF
>TRBV12-3/TRBV12-4|TRBD1|many
ASTERDRSNTEAF
>TRBV15|-|many
ATSRDWWGLSYGYT
>TRBV20-1|TRBD2|many
SASSTSGRTDTQY
>TRBV7-9|-|many
ASSRSESSYNEQF
>TRBV5-6|-|many
ASSLVETYEQY
>TRBV16|TRBD1|-
ASSQSGATGGGQPQH
>TRBV27|-|many
ASTWGLLSSYNSPLH
>TRBV20-1|-|many
SARDIAMWYEQY
>TRBV28|TRBD2|-
ASSSSTVAGGSNEQF
>TRBV20-1|TRBD1|many
SAGGTGGTGELF